This T cell receptor beta chain derives from a study of identical twins. General observations from the study: Insertion counts were lower in abundant cord blood beta clonotypes, a trend that memory repertoires did not show.

A universal primer binding site was introduced by template switching. The final cDNA contained unique molecular identifiers. TCRdb reprocessed the 5' RACE reads via MiXCR and lists one record per CDR3 protein. The sample consists of 210,000 or so distinct CDR3 sequences, 7.5% of them appearing once. Notes on this clonotype: Antigen unknown.

Trimming removed 3 bases from V and 3 bases from J; junction bases left unmatched: 9. The length of the CDR3 is 16 residues. Germline V gene sequence: CDR1 SGHRS, CDR2 YFSETQ. These sequences were also reported in another study, on yellow fever vaccine responses in identical twins.

The sequencing sample was made of memory (CD45RO+) T cells sorted from blood. The chain combines TRBV5-1 with TRBJ1-1, with 9 bases fitting TRBD1. The sequence was obtained from a woman younger than 30 in good health. The CDR3 DNA follows: TGCGCCAGCAGCTCCGGGACAGGGTCGTTTCACACTGAAGCTTTCTTT. Translated, it gives CASSSGTGSFHTEAFF. Complete variable domain (other parts from reference TRBV5-1 and TRBJ1-1): KAGVTQTPRYLIKTRGQQVTLSCSPISGHRSVSWYQQTPGQGLQFLFEYFSETQRNKGNFPGRFSGRQFSNSRSEMNVSTLELGDSALYLCASSSGTGSFHTEAFFGQGTRLTVV.